Ten or more counts support the clone carrying this TCR beta chain. No antigen is known for it. This specimen comes from a study of HIV-infected patients and healthy controls. Study conclusions and caveats: Mean usage of eight alpha and eight beta V genes differed significantly in HIV-infected patients versus controls. HIV+ repertoires were severely depleted of MAIT alpha-chain CDR3s, unlike healthy controls. HIV-infected patients shared fewer CDR3 sequences between individuals than healthy controls. No HLA typing of donors was done in this study.

All unsorted peripheral T cells were captured because whole blood was used without fractionation. Alpha and beta constant-region primers primed reverse transcription of approximately 0.55 ug RNA. Separate chain-specific third strand synthesis with multiplexing indices produced the alpha and beta libraries. TCRdb independently ran MiXCR on the 5' RACE reads; one entry per CDR3 protein. The table includes more than 15,000 distinct CDR3 sequences, 5.5% detected once. The specimen was blood. This TCR came from an adult in good health.

The CDR3 here is CASSRAGELFF. DNA of the CDR3: TGTGCCAGCAGCCGCGCCGGGGAGCTGTTTTTT. V gene TRBV27 combines with J gene TRBJ2-2; D uncertain. Germline loops: CDR1 MNHEY, CDR2 SMNVEV (reference sequence). V shed 6 bases and J shed 6 bases, with 5 bases lying between them. This CDR3 is built from 11 residues.